This T cell receptor (beta chain) is drawn from a study of blood T cell repertoires in COVID-19. The overall study: There were acute and convalescent COVID-19 samples, and they came from the United States, Italy and Spain.

The CDR3 loop spans 15 amino acids. CDR1 and CDR2 (germline): LNHDA, SQIVND (reference sequence). J gave up 4 bases and V 9 bases, and 11 bases lay outside the gene matches. Study processing details: It was from reference gene primer amplification that nucleated cell counts were estimated. TCRdb's copy holds only in-frame clones and misses some; the assay was immunoSEQ multiplex PCR. The V and J calls and clone size are taken from that table; D and trimming were inferred from the DNA. The repertoire holds roughly 300,000 clones, with about four fifths as singletons. The sequencing input was peripheral blood. The chain joins TRBV19 to TRBJ2-3; 9 nucleotides line up with TRBD1. The clonotype was recovered from a woman aged 45-60 years who had recovered from COVID-19. This CDR3 reads CASRTGEGRADTQYF. The CDR3 nucleotides read TGTGCCAGCCGGACAGGGGAGGGTCGAGCAGATACGCAGTATTTT.